This T cell receptor beta chain was observed in a study of cytomegalovirus exposure and HLA in healthy donors. The overall study: Among about 200 million T cells, an earlier analysis found roughly 110 million unique TCR beta sequences.

Trimming pared 7 bases from V and 2 bases from J, leaving 23 bases between. Germline V gives CDR1 LGHNT, CDR2 FRNRAP. The CDR3 loop spans 18 amino acids. Amplification used 60 Vbeta primers and 13 Jbeta primers. Profiling relied on immunoSEQ multiplex PCR, and the TCRdb table lists in-frame clones only, not all of them. This listing includes roughly 100,000 clones. Sample: PBMCs. V and J are TRBV12-5 and TRBJ2-2; the D gene is possibly TRBD2 (5 bases). The receptor comes from a man aged 40-50 years in good health and CMV-seronegative. Written as DNA, the CDR3 is TGTGCTAGTGCCCCCTGGAAAAATGGCGGGCCTAACACCGGGGAGCTGTTTTTT. Its protein is CASAPWKNGGPNTGELFF.